A selection of T cell receptor beta chains follows, all from one sample in a study of identical twins. One entry per CDR3 protein, called by TCRdb with MiXCR from the 5' RACE reads. Of around 690,000 distinct CDR3 sequences listed, less than 25% were seen once; the top ten hold roughly 4%. This sample also belongs to another study, concerning T cells expressing NK-cell markers.

Sequencing was done on a sample of PBMCs. The receptors were gathered from a woman aged 18-29 years in good health. Both conserved end residues are part of each CDR3.

cdr3_length	v_call	j_call	cdr3_aa
13	TRBV2	TRBJ2-1	CASNGEASGKQFF
12	TRBV12-3/TRBV12-4	TRBJ2-1	CASWPQSGEQFF
16	TRBV4-3	TRBJ2-2	CASSQEGSGLFGELFF
14	TRBV7-6	TRBJ2-1	CASSLAGLDNEQFF
15	TRBV20-1	TRBJ2-1	CSARKGSGGLNEQFF
11	TRBV24-1	TRBJ2-3	CALPKVDTQYF
14	TRBV18	TRBJ2-1	CASYQDRGNNEQFF
15	TRBV27	TRBJ2-1	CATTRAGGVYNEQFF
14	TRBV6-5	TRBJ1-3	CASSSISAGNTIYF
15	TRBV6-4	TRBJ2-6	CASSASRSGANVLTF
12	TRBV12-5	TRBJ2-4	CASGGPQDIQYF
15	TRBV20-1	TRBJ2-7	CSARDIRRPRYEQYF
12	TRBV20-1	TRBJ2-1	CSAFRDVNEQFF
10	TRBV20-1	TRBJ1-1	CSARDVKAFF
13	TRBV20-1	TRBJ2-5	CSAIHTREETQYF
11	TRBV6-1	TRBJ2-7	CYTRTGDEQYF
13	TRBV20-1	TRBJ2-7	CSATDRGVDEQYF
11	TRBV12-3/TRBV12-4	TRBJ2-7	CASSNSGEQYF
15	TRBV5-1	TRBJ2-7	CASSLGETDTYEQYF
12	TRBV12-3/TRBV12-4	TRBJ2-5	CASSTPPKGAYF
17	TRBV7-7	TRBJ2-1	CASTQGEGRVPYNEQFF
15	TRBV20-1	TRBJ2-3	CSAPTPGGRVDTQYF
14	TRBV20-1	TRBJ1-1	CSVSIPGGNTEAFF
15	TRBV12-3/TRBV12-4	TRBJ2-6	CASSLKRGTANVLTF
15	TRBV29-1	TRBJ1-1	CSVDVREAYGAEAFF
16	TRBV14	TRBJ2-2	CASSHGVVSNTGELFF